A single sample is the source of the 2 T cell receptor beta chains below, sequenced in a study of blood T cell repertoires in COVID-19. TCRdb's copy holds only in-frame clones and misses some; the assay was immunoSEQ multiplex PCR. The sample lists 85,000 to 95,000 clones; roughly 88% were seen once. The sequencing input was peripheral blood. Every receptor here comes from a man aged 55 to 69 with acute or convalescent COVID-19.

This clone was seen a handful of times. The chain carries TRBV5-1 and TRBJ1-1; D is unresolved. The CDR3 length is 13 residues. CDR1 and CDR2 (germline): SGHRS, YFSETQ. V dropped 2 bases and J dropped 1 base, with 6 bases sitting between them. The CDR3 DNA reads as TGCGCCAGCAGCTTCCAGGAGAACACTGAAGCTTTCTTT. Translation: CASSFQENTEAFF.

The V gene is TRBV4-1, the J gene TRBJ1-3; D may be TRBD1 (5 bases). The V end was cut by 1 base, the J end by 2 bases, with 18 bases between. This CDR3 has 18 amino acids. Germline values: CDR1 MGHRA, CDR2 YSYEKL. CDR3 residues: CASSQGDFVGQAGNTIYF. The CDR3 region has the DNA TGCGCCAGCAGCCAAGGGGATTTTGTGGGGCAGGCTGGAAACACCATATATTTT.